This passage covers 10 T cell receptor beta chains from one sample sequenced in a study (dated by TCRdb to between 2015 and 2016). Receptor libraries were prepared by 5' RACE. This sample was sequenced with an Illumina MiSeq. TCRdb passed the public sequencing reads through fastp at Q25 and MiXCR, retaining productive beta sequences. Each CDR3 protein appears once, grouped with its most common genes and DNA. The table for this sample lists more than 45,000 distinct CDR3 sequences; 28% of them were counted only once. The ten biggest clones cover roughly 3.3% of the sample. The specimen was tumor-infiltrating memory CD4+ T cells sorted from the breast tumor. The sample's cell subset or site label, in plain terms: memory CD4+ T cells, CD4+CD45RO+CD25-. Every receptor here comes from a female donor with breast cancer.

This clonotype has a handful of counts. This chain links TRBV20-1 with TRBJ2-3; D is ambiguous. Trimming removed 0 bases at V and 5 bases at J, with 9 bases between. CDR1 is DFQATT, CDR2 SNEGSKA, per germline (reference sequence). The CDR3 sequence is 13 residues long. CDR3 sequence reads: CSARDVNVDTQYF. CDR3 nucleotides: TGCAGTGCTAGAGACGTCAACGTAGATACGCAGTATTTT.

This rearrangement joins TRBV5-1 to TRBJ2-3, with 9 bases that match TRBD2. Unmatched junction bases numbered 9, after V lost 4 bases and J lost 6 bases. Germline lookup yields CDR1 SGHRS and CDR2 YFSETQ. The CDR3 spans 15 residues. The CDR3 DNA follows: TGCGCCAGCAGCCCTGGGACTAGCCGAGGGGATACGCAGTATTTT. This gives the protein CASSPGTSRGDTQYF.

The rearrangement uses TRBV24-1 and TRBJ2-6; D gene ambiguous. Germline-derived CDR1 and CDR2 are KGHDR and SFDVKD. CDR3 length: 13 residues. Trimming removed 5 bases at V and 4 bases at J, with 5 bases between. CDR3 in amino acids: CATSASGANVLTF. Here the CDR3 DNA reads TGTGCCACCAGTGCTTCCGGGGCCAACGTCCTGACTTTC.

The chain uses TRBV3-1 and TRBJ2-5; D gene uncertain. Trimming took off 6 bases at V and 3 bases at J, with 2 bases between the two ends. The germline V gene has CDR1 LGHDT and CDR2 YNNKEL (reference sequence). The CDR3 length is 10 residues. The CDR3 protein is CASSKETQYF. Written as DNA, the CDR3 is TGTGCCAGCAGTAAAGAGACCCAGTACTTC.

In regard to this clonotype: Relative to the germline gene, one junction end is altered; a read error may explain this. CDR3 amino acids: CASSERRGIYGYAF. Written as DNA, the CDR3 is TGTGCCAGCAGTGAGCGGCGTGGGATCTATGGCTACGCCTTC. This chain links TRBV25-1 with TRBJ1-2; D remains ambiguous. Germline V gene data show CDR1 as MGHDK and CDR2 as SYGVNS. This CDR3 is 14 amino acids long.

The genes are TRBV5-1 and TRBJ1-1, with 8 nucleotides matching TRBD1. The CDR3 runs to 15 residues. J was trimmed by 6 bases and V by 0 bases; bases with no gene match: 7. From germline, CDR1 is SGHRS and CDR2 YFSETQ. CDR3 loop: CASSLADRVGSEAFF. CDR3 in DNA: TGCGCCAGCAGCTTGGCGGACAGGGTGGGATCTGAAGCTTTCTTT.

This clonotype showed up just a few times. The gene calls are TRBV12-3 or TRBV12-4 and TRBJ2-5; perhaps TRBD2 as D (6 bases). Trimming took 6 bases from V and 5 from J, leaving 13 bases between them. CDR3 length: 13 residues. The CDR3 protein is CASSRGMEETQYF. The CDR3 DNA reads TGTGCCAGCAGCCGGGGGATGGAGGAGACCCAGTACTTC.

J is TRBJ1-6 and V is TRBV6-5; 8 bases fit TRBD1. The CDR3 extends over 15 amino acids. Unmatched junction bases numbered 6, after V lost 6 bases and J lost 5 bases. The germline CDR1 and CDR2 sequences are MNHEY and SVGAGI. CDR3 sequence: CASRAGTGDNSPLHF. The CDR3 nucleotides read TGTGCCAGCAGGGCCGGGACAGGAGATAATTCACCCCTCCACTTT.

CDR3 sequence reads: CASSQGDNTDTQYF. In DNA form, the CDR3 reads TGCGCCAGCAGCCAAGGTGACAACACAGATACGCAGTATTTT. The rearrangement uses TRBV4-1 and TRBJ2-3; unclear D gene. Germline CDR1 MGHRA, CDR2 YSYEKL. The CDR3 spans 14 residues. V lost 1 base and J 2 bases, leaving 7 bases between the germline ends.

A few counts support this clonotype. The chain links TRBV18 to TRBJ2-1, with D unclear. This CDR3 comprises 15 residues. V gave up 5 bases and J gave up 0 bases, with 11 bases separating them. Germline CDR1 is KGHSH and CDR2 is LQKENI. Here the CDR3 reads CASSVRVSSYNEQFF. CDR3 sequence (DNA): TGTGCCAGCTCAGTTCGGGTAAGCTCCTACAATGAGCAGTTCTTC.